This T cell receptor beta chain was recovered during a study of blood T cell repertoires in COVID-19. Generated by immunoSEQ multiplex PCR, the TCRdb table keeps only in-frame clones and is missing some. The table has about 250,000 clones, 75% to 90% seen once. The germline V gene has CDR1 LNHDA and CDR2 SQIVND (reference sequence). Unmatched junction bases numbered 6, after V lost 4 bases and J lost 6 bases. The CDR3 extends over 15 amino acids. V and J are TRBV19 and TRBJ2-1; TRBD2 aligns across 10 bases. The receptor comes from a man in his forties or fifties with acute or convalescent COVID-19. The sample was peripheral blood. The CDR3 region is CASSRASGRANEQFF. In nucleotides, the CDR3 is TGTGCCAGTAGTAGAGCCAGCGGGAGGGCCAATGAGCAGTTCTTC.